These 15 T cell receptor beta chains share one sample of origin, sequenced in a study of T-cell memory formation after mild COVID-19 (dated by TCRdb to the early 2020s). Libraries were built with 5' RACE. These reads were obtained on an Illumina NovaSeq 6000. In-frame beta chains were kept once TCRdb had trimmed the public reads at Q25 with fastp and called clones with MiXCR. All rows with the same CDR3 protein become a single entry with the most common DNA and genes. This sample gives 150,000 to 200,000 distinct CDR3 sequences in total; 13% to 15% of them show up just once. The ten largest account for 12% to 15% of the sample. Sequences were obtained from PBMCs or a T cell subset sorted from them (not recorded which). These receptors all stem from an adult woman who had mild COVID-19 (a few samples of this study predate the infection). The sample titles of this study are shuffled in the database, so cell type and time point are left out; the donor was told from shared clones.

This clonotype was detected a few times. The rearrangement joins TRBV12-3 or TRBV12-4 to TRBJ2-3, with D perhaps being TRBD1 or TRBD2 (5 bases each). The CDR3 runs to 15 residues. The ends were cut back, 6 bases at V and 4 bases at J, with 17 bases in the middle. The CDR3 region has the DNA TGTGCCAGCAGCCGGGACCCTATAGGGGCAGATACGCAGTATTTT. Its protein product is CASSRDPIGADTQYF.

This clonotype occurred a few times. The CDR3 loop is CASSPPAGGTEQFF. DNA of the CDR3: TGTGCCAGCAGTCCTCCAGCGGGAGGAACTGAGCAGTTCTTC. The V call is TRBV3-1, the J call TRBJ2-1; 9 nucleotides match TRBD2. V lost 6 bases to trimming and J lost 9 bases; unmatched junction nucleotides: 9. The CDR3 loop spans 14 amino acids. Germline V gene sequence: CDR1 LGHDT, CDR2 YNNKEL (reference sequence).

V is TRBV6-6 and J is TRBJ1-4; D is unclear. V was trimmed by 7 bases and J by 2 bases, leaving 11 bases between them. The germline V gene encodes CDR1 MNHNY and CDR2 SVGAGI (reference sequence). The CDR3 is 14 amino acids. CDR3 region: CASKMDGTNEKLFF. The CDR3 bases are TGTGCCAGCAAGATGGACGGGACTAATGAAAAACTGTTTTTT.

This sequence joins TRBV3-1 and TRBJ2-3; D uncertain. This CDR3 comprises 13 residues. The V end was cut by 3 bases, the J end by 4 bases, with 8 bases between. Germline lookup yields CDR1 LGHDT and CDR2 YNNKEL (reference sequence). CDR3 in amino acids: CASSHPMADTQYF. The CDR3, as DNA: TGTGCCAGCAGCCATCCCATGGCAGATACGCAGTATTTT.

The rearrangement joins TRBV19 to TRBJ2-1; 8 positions match TRBD2. Germline V lookup: CDR1 LNHDA, CDR2 SQIVND (reference sequence). This CDR3 region has 15 residues. The ends lost 1 base at V and 3 bases at J; junction bases unmatched: 2. CDR3: CASSIVAGSYNEQFF. The CDR3 coding sequence is TGTGCCAGTAGTATAGTAGCGGGGAGCTACAATGAGCAGTTCTTC.

V gene TRBV24-1 combines with J gene TRBJ2-2; no clear D gene. The CDR3 totals 14 residues. Between the trimmed V and J ends, which lost 4 bases and 5 bases, there was a span of 10 bases. CDR1 KGHDR and CDR2 SFDVKD come from the germline V gene. CDR3 region: CATSDRTGTGELFF. DNA of the CDR3: TGTGCCACCAGTGACCGGACCGGGACCGGGGAGCTGTTTTTT.

The chain recombines TRBV20-1 with TRBJ1-1; D not resolved. The ends were cut back, 5 bases at V and 3 bases at J, with 7 bases in the middle. The CDR3 totals 11 residues. Germline loops: CDR1 DFQATT, CDR2 SNEGSKA (reference sequence). This CDR3 is CSAGTYTEAFF. The CDR3 region has the DNA TGCAGTGCTGGCACCTACACTGAAGCTTTCTTT.

The chain employs TRBV2 and TRBJ2-7, with 7 bases that match TRBD1. Trimming took 4 bases from V and 2 from J; bases not matched to a gene: 8. The CDR3 is 15 amino acids. Germline CDR1 and CDR2: SNHLY and FYNNEI. CDR3 DNA: TGTGCCAGCAGTGCGGAACAGGGGCCCACCTACGAGCAGTACTTC. Translating it yields CASSAEQGPTYEQYF.

V usage is TRBV12-3 or TRBV12-4 and J usage is TRBJ1-5; D remains ambiguous. This CDR3 has 13 residues. Trimming took off 4 bases at V and 4 bases at J, with 8 bases between the two ends. The CDR3 loop reads CASSSLGNQPQHF. CDR3 DNA: TGTGCCAGCAGTTCCCTAGGGAATCAGCCCCAGCATTTT.

This clonotype came up a few times. J is TRBJ2-1 and V is TRBV12-3 or TRBV12-4; TRBD2 aligns across 9 bases. The CDR3 length is 14 residues. V gave up 1 base and J gave up 8 bases; unmatched junction bases: 3. CDR3 DNA sequence: TGTGCCAGCAGTTTAGTAGCGGGAGTACATGAGCAGTTCTTC. As protein: CASSLVAGVHEQFF.

This rearrangement joins TRBV4-1 to TRBJ1-2; TRBD1 is a possible D gene (6 bases). The CDR3 runs 14 residues. V gave up 1 base and J gave up 7 bases, with 13 bases separating them. Germline V CDR1 and CDR2: MGHRA, YSYEKL. CDR3 protein: CASSQGGGFGGYTF. The CDR3 coding sequence is TGCGCCAGCAGCCAAGGAGGGGGTTTCGGTGGCTACACCTTC.

This clonotype was detected only a few times. The V gene is TRBV29-1, the J gene TRBJ2-5; 11 bases match TRBD2. Trimming removed 4 bases from V and 4 bases from J; junction bases left unmatched: 11. Germline V CDR1 and CDR2: SQVTM, ANQGSEA. The CDR3 totals 16 residues. CDR3 region: CSVVAGGGLSGETQYF. The CDR3 nucleotides are TGCAGCGTTGTAGCGGGGGGGGGCCTGAGCGGAGAGACCCAGTACTTC.

The V and J genes are TRBV7-3 and TRBJ2-1, with 8 bases aligning to TRBD2. CDR1 and CDR2 (germline): SGHTA, FQGTGA. V shed 2 bases and J 8 bases; nucleotides not matched to a gene: 8. This CDR3 has 15 residues. CDR3 protein: CASSLHSGATDEQFF. CDR3 nucleotide sequence: TGTGCCAGCAGCTTACATAGCGGGGCGACAGATGAGCAGTTCTTC.

Only a few counts were recorded for this clonotype. The genes are TRBV7-8 and TRBJ1-2, with 8 bases that match TRBD1. The CDR3 spans 14 residues. In germline, CDR1 is SGHVS, CDR2 FQNEAQ. V was pared by 3 bases and J by 4 bases, with 4 bases of the junction left unmatched. The CDR3 region is CASSLDREGYGYTF. The DNA of the CDR3 is TGTGCCAGCAGCTTGGACAGGGAAGGCTATGGCTACACCTTC.

This clonotype has just a few counts. The rearrangement links TRBV10-3 to TRBJ2-3; 13 positions match TRBD2. This CDR3 region has 23 residues. CDR1 is ENHRY and CDR2 is SYGVKD in the germline V gene. The V and J ends lost 1 base and 1 base, in that order; junction bases with no gene match: 20. CDR3 in amino acids: CAISEFPTEGLAGEGLRTDTQYF. Written as DNA, the CDR3 is TGTGCCATCAGTGAGTTTCCAACCGAAGGACTAGCGGGAGAGGGGCTTCGCACAGATACGCAGTATTTT.